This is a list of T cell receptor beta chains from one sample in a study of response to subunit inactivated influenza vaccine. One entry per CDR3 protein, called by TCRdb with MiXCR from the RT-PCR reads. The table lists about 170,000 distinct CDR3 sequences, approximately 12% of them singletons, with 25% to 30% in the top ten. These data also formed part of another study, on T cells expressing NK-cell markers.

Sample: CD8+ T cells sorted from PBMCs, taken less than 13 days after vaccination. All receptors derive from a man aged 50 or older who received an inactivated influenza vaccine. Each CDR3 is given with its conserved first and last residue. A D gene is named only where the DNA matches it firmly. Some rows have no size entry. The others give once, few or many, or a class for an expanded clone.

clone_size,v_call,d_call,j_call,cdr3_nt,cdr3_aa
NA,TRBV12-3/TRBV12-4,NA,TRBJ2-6,TGTGCCAGCAGTTTAAAAGTGGGGGAGCCTGGGGCCAACGTCCTGACTTTC,CASSLKVGEPGANVLTF
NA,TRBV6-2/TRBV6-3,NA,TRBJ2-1,TGTGCCAGCAGGGGAGCGACTAGACAATACAATGAGCAGTTCTTC,CASRGATRQYNEQFF
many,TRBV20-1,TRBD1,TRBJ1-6,TGCAGTGCTAGAGACCTAGACAGGGATCGCTCCTATAATTCACCCCTCCACTTT,CSARDLDRDRSYNSPLHF
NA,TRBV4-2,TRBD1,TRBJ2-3,TGTGCCAGCAGCCAAGAGGGGTACAGGGGGCGAGCAGATACGCAGTATTTT,CASSQEGYRGRADTQYF
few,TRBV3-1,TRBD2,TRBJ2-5,TGTGCCAGCAGCCAAGAAACTAGGGGACTAGCGGGGGGAGAGACCCAGTACTTC,CASSQETRGLAGGETQYF
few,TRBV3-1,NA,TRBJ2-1,TGTGCCAGCAGCCAAGATAGTGTCAGAACTAGCTCCTACAATGAGCAGTTCTTC,CASSQDSVRTSSYNEQFF
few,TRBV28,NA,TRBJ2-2,TGTGCCAGCAGTTCTGATCTGAACACCGGGGAGCTGTTTTTT,CASSSDLNTGELFF
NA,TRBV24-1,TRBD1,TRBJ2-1,TGTGCCACCAGTGACGGGGACAGGGCGTACAATGAGCAGTTCTTC,CATSDGDRAYNEQFF
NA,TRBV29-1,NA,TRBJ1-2,TGCAGCGTTGAAAATCTACCTAACTATGGCTACACCTTC,CSVENLPNYGYTF
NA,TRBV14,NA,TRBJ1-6,TGTGCCAGCAGCCAAGAATCTTCGCGAACTTCACCCCTCCACTTT,CASSQESSRTSPLHF
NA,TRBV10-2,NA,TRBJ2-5,TGCGCCACCTGGGCCCAAGAGACCCAGTACTTC,CATWAQETQYF
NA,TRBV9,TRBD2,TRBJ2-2,TGTGCCAGCAGCGTACAGCGGGAGGGAAAGAACACCGGGGAGCTGTTTTTT,CASSVQREGKNTGELFF
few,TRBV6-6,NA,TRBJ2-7,TGTGCCAGCAGTTACTCTCCCTCCTACGAGCAGTACTTC,CASSYSPSYEQYF
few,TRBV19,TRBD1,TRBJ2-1,TGTGCCAGTAGTACCTGGACAGGGGCGGGGAATGAGCAGTTCTTC,CASSTWTGAGNEQFF
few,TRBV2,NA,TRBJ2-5,TGTGCCTCCTCCAGGGAGGGGGGGGGAGAGACCCAGTACTTC,CASSREGGGETQYF
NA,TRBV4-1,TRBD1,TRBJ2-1,TGCGCCAGCAGCCACGGGACAGTCCCCTACAATGAGCAGTTCTTC,CASSHGTVPYNEQFF
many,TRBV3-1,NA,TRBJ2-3,TGTGCCAGCAGCCAAGAATGGCGGGTGCCCCTCACGCAGACAGATACGCAGTATTTT,CASSQEWRVPLTQTDTQYF
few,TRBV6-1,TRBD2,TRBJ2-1,TGTGCCACCCTCCGGACTAGCGACTACAATGAGCAGTTCTTC,CATLRTSDYNEQFF
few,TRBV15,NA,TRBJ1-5,TGTGCCACCAGCAGGAAATCCCCGGGGGGCCCTCAGCCCCAGCATTTT,CATSRKSPGGPQPQHF
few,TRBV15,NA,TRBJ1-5,TGTGCCACCAGCAGAGAGTCGACCAATCAGCCCCAGCATTTT,CATSRESTNQPQHF
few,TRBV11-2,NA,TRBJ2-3,TGTGCCAGCAGCGTCTTGGCCGATACGCAGTATTTT,CASSVLADTQYF
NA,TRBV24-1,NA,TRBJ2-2,TGTGCCACCAGTGTTGAGGGGGCGAACACCGGGGAGCTGTTTTTT,CATSVEGANTGELFF
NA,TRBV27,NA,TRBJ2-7,TGTGACAGCAGTCCCACCGTTCGTCCCTACGAGCAGTACTTC,CDSSPTVRPYEQYF
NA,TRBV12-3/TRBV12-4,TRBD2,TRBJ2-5,TGTGCCAGCAGTCCGAGCGGGGCGTGGGAGACCCAGTACTTC,CASSPSGAWETQYF
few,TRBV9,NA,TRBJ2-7,TGTGCCAGCAGCGTAGACAGGGAGGGGACGAACCCCTACGAGCAGTACTTC,CASSVDREGTNPYEQYF
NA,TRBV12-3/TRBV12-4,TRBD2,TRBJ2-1,TGTGCCAGCAGCTTTCCCCCAGGACTAGCGGGAAACAATGAGCAGTTCTTC,CASSFPPGLAGNNEQFF
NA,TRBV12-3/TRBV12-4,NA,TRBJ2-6,TGTGCCAGCAGTGGGATGACAGTCCATTACTCTGGGGCCAACGTCCTGACTTTC,CASSGMTVHYSGANVLTF
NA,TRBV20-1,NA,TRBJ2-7,TGCAGTGCTAGTGGTCGTATAACCTACGAGCAGTACTTC,CSASGRITYEQYF
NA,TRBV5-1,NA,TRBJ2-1,TGCGCCAGCAGCTATTCTACGGGGGCGGACAATGAGCAGTTCTTC,CASSYSTGADNEQFF
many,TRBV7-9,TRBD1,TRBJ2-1,TGTGCCAGCAGCTTAGGCGAGGTGAGACAGGGTCGCAATGAGCAGTTCTTC,CASSLGEVRQGRNEQFF
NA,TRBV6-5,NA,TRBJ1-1,TGTGCCAGCAGTTACGCCCCAATGAACACTGAAGCTTTCTTT,CASSYAPMNTEAFF
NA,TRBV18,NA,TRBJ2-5,TGTGCCAGCTCACCACCGTCAGGGAACGTCCAAGAGACCCAGTACTTC,CASSPPSGNVQETQYF
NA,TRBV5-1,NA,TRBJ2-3,TGCGCCAGCAGCTTACACGGTTTTAGCACAGATACGCAGTATTTT,CASSLHGFSTDTQYF
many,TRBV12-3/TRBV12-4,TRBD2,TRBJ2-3,TGTGCCAGCAGTTTAGGGACTAGCGGCACAGATACGCAGTATTTT,CASSLGTSGTDTQYF
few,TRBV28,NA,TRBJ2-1,TGTGCCAGCAGTCCTCGCGGAGCGGGCTACAATGAGCAGTTCTTC,CASSPRGAGYNEQFF
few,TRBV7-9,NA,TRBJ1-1,TGTGCCAGCAGCACCACGGGAACCGTCACTGAAGCTTTCTTT,CASSTTGTVTEAFF
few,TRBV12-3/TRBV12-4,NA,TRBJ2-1,TGTGCCAGCAGTTTAGTCTTTAAGGATGAGCAGTTCTTC,CASSLVFKDEQFF
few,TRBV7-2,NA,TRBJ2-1,TGTGCCAGCAGCTTAATAACCAGCGCCAATGAGCAGTTCTTC,CASSLITSANEQFF
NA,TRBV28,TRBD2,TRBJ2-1,TGTGCCAGCAGTCATATTCGACTAGCGGGAGGGAACAATGAGCAGTTCTTC,CASSHIRLAGGNNEQFF
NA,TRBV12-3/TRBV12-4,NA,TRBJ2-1,TGTGCCAGCAGTTCCTACAGGGAAGGGTTTTTTAATGAGCAGTTCTTC,CASSSYREGFFNEQFF
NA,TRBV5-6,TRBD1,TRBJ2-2,TGTGCCAGCAGCTGGGGGACAGCCACCGGGGAGCTGTTTTTT,CASSWGTATGELFF
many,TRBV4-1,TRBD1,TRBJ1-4,TGCGCCAGCAGCCACCCCGGGACAGGGGAGGAAAAACTGTTTTTT,CASSHPGTGEEKLFF
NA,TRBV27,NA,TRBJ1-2,TGTGCCAGCAGTTCACGGACAGAGTTGACATATGGCTACACCTTC,CASSSRTELTYGYTF
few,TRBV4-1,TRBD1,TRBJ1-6,TGCGCCAGCAGCCAAGATCAATCAGGGGGCTTCTATAATTCACCCCTCCACTTT,CASSQDQSGGFYNSPLHF
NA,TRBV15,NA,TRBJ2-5,TGTGCCACCAGCAGAGGGGCCGAGTACCAAGAGACCCAGTACTTC,CATSRGAEYQETQYF
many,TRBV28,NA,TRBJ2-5,TGTGCCAGCAGTCTCGGGTCCGGTCGAGAGACCCAGTACTTC,CASSLGSGRETQYF
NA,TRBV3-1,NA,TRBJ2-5,TGTGCCAGCAGCCCCGACTGGGGCGAAGAGACCCAGTACTTC,CASSPDWGEETQYF
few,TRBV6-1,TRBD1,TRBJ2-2,TGTGCCAGCAGCCGTTACACAGGGGGCACCGGGGAGCTGTTTTTT,CASSRYTGGTGELFF
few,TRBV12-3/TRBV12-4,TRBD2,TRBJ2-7,TGTGCCAGCAGTTTGAGGGGTCCGGGAGGGTCCAACGAGCAGTACTTC,CASSLRGPGGSNEQYF
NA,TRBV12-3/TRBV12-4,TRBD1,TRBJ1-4,TGTGCCAGCAGTTTAGCGGGACAGGGTATGGAAAAACTGTTTTTT,CASSLAGQGMEKLFF
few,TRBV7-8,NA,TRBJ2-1,TGTGCCAGCAGCTTTGCGGGCACTACCTACAATGAGCAGTTCTTC,CASSFAGTTYNEQFF
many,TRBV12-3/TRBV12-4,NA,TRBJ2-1,TGTGCCAGCAGTTCCGACATGGCCTACAATGAGCAGTTCTTC,CASSSDMAYNEQFF
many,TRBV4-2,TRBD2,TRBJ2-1,TGTGCCAGCAGCCAAGACGCGGGTCTAGCGGGTACAGGTGAGCAGTTCTTC,CASSQDAGLAGTGEQFF
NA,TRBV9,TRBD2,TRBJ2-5,TGTGCCAGCAGCGTAGGAGGACTAGCGGGAGCCCAAGAGACCCAGTACTTC,CASSVGGLAGAQETQYF
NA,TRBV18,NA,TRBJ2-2,TGTGCCAGCTCACCACCCGACAACAGGAACACCGGGGAGCTGTTTTTT,CASSPPDNRNTGELFF
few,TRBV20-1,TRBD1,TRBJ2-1,TGCAGTGCTAGCTCGTTACAGGGGGCGAGTGAGCAGTTCTTC,CSASSLQGASEQFF
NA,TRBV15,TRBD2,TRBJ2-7,TGTGCCACCAGCAGAGGCCTTGGGACTAGCTTCTACGAGCAGTACTTC,CATSRGLGTSFYEQYF
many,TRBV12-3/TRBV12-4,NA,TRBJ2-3,TGTGCCAGCAGTTTAATAGCAGGGAACGCAGATACGCAGTATTTT,CASSLIAGNADTQYF